The 8 T cell receptor beta chains reported below all come from one sample, sequenced in a study of T cell responses to AZD1222 COVID-19 vaccine. This table comes from immunoSEQ multiplex PCR, and its TCRdb copy is limited to in-frame clones, with some not included. The sample has 150,000 to 200,000 clones, 90% seen once; the top ten hold approximately 3%. This specimen consisted of peripheral blood, obtained on day 0 of AZD1222 vaccination. All receptors come from an adult in good health.

V is TRBV6-5 and J is TRBJ2-7, with unresolved D. This CDR3 comprises 13 residues. Deletions cut 8 bases from V and 2 bases from J, with 13 bases between. CDR1 MNHEY and CDR2 SVGAGI come from the germline V gene. CDR3 sequence: CASGRAITYEQYF. CDR3 sequence (DNA): TGTGCCAGCGGACGGGCAATTACCTACGAGCAGTACTTC.

The chain employs TRBV3-1 (or the pseudogene TRBV3-2) and TRBJ2-5, with D uncertain. From germline, CDR1 is LGHDT and CDR2 YNNKEL (reference sequence). CDR3 length: 16 amino acids. The germline V and J ends were trimmed by 3 bases and 3 bases, with 17 bases remaining between them. The DNA of the CDR3 is TGTGCCAGCAGCCACATGTTGGTAGGCGAGGAAGAGACCCAGTACTTC. Protein sequence: CASSHMLVGEEETQYF.

The V call is TRBV15, the J call TRBJ2-4; tentatively, D is TRBD1 or TRBD2 (5 bases each). The ends were cut back, 5 bases at V and 5 bases at J, with 16 bases in the middle. This CDR3 has 15 residues. From germline, CDR1 is LNHNV and CDR2 YYDKDF (reference sequence). The CDR3 here is CATSLTGTDENIQYF. For the CDR3, the DNA is TGTGCCACCAGCCTCACCGGGACGGACGAAAACATTCAGTACTTC.

In its sample, this clone was seen a few times. The gene calls are TRBV5-6 and TRBJ1-2; D ambiguous. The V end was cut by 1 base, the J end by 2 bases, with 6 bases between. Germline-derived CDR1 and CDR2 are SGHDT and YYEEEE. This CDR3 is built from 13 residues. The DNA of the CDR3 is TGTGCCAGCAGCTTGCGGAACAACTATGGCTACACCTTC. Translation gives CASSLRNNYGYTF.

The rearrangement uses TRBV6-1 and TRBJ1-5, with 10 bases fitting TRBD1. The CDR3 is 19 residues long. Germline V gene sequence: CDR1 MNHNS, CDR2 SASEGT. The V gene end was trimmed by 1 base and the J gene end by 2 bases; junction bases not matched to a gene: 11. The CDR3 is CASSEGDRGWALGNQPQHF. CDR3 nucleotide sequence: TGTGCCAGCAGTGAAGGGGACAGGGGATGGGCGTTGGGCAATCAGCCCCAGCATTTT.

The chain couples TRBV6-1 to TRBJ2-2; tentative D call: TRBD1 (5 bases). This CDR3 is built from 14 residues. V was clipped by 2 bases and J by 6 bases, with 10 bases between them. Germline loops: CDR1 MNHNS, CDR2 SASEGT. The CDR3 sequence: CASSERQGSGELFF. Here the CDR3 DNA reads TGTGCCAGCAGTGAAAGGCAGGGCTCCGGGGAGCTGTTTTTT.

The V and J genes are TRBV7-8 and TRBJ2-7; a possible D gene is TRBD2 (5 bases). The germline V gene has CDR1 SGHVS and CDR2 FQNEAQ. The CDR3 contains 13 residues. Trimming took off 6 bases at V and 3 bases at J, with 12 bases between the two ends. CDR3 sequence reads: CASRDGVVYEQYF. The CDR3 DNA sequence: TGTGCCAGCAGGGACGGGGTAGTCTACGAGCAGTACTTC.

This clone turned up a few times. The chain couples TRBV19 to TRBJ1-3; 7 nucleotides agree with TRBD1. The germline gives CDR1 LNHDA, CDR2 SQIVND (reference sequence). V was clipped by 6 bases and J by 5 bases; unmatched bases: 7. This CDR3 has 14 residues. CDR3 bases: TGTGCCAGTAGGGGACCGGGACAGAGAAACACCATATATTTT. The encoded protein is CASRGPGQRNTIYF.